Listed here are 24 T cell receptor beta chains from one sample, sequenced in a study of beta chain features in type 1 diabetes (dated 2018 in TCRdb). The library was prepared using the immunoSEQ multiplex PCR assay. All of the isolated RNA was reverse transcribed with the High Capacity cDNA Reverse Transcription Kit, so expressed TCRB transcripts were sequenced. TCRdb retrieved this table from immuneACCESS and kept in-frame rearrangements only. Not all clones are present; in checked studies, unresolved V genes account for under half, and no reason is known for the remainder. Counted in this sample were hundreds of thousands of clones; 13% to 15% of them appeared once. The biggest ten clones account for 5.5% to 7.5% of the sample. The sequencing input was central memory CD4+ T cells from blood. Receptor source: a man aged 25 to 40 in good health.

This clone was observed many times. The chain is built from TRBV13 and TRBJ1-3; 8 bases match TRBD1. The CDR3 length is 16 residues. CDR1 and CDR2 from the germline V gene are PRHDT and FYEKMQ (reference sequence). Unmatched junction bases numbered 4, after V lost 3 bases and J lost 0 bases. The CDR3 protein is CASSFDRGASGNTIYF. The CDR3 bases are TGTGCCAGCAGCTTCGACAGGGGAGCCTCTGGAAACACCATATATTTT. Full variable domain (missing parts from reference TRBV13 and TRBJ1-3): AAGVIQSPRHLIKEKRETATLKCYPIPRHDTVYWYQQGPGQDPQFLISFYEKMQSDKGSIPDRFSAQQFSDYHSELNMSSLELGDSALYFCASSFDRGASGNTIYFGEGSWLTVV.

Only a few counts were recorded for this clone. The J gene is TRBJ2-5, the V gene TRBV7-9, with a possible D match to TRBD1 (5 bases). V shed 0 bases and J shed 4 bases, with 15 bases lying between them. The CDR3 runs 16 residues. The germline gives CDR1 SEHNR, CDR2 FQNEAQ (reference sequence). The CDR3 DNA reads TGTGCCAGCAGCTTAGCCTCATTAAGACAGCGAGAGACCCAGTACTTC. Translated: CASSLASLRQRETQYF. The whole variable domain, remainder taken from reference TRBV7-9 and TRBJ2-5, is DTGVSQNPRHKITKRGQNVTFRCDPISEHNRLYWYRQTLGQGPEFLTYFQNEAQLEKSRLLSDRFSAERPKGSFSTLEIQRTEQGDSAMYLCASSLASLRQRETQYFGPGTRLLVL.

This chain links TRBV4-3 with TRBJ2-7; 7 bases align to TRBD1. CDR3 size: 13 residues. Germline V CDR1 and CDR2: LGHNA, YSLEER. J was trimmed by 6 bases and V by 0 bases; bases with no gene match: 2. The CDR3 DNA reads as TGCGCCAGCAGCCAAGAAAGGGGGCTCGAGCAGTACTTC. The encoded protein is CASSQERGLEQYF.

This chain links TRBV7-2 with TRBJ2-3; 12 nucleotides match TRBD2. Germline CDR1 SGHTA, CDR2 FQGNSA. The CDR3 is 16 amino acids. J was trimmed by 2 bases and V by 2 bases; bases with no gene match: 2. The CDR3, as DNA: TGTGCCAGCAGCTTAACTAGCGGGAGGCCCACAGATACGCAGTATTTT. Its protein product is CASSLTSGRPTDTQYF. Full variable domain (outside the CDR3, taken from reference TRBV7-2 and TRBJ2-3): GAGVSQSPSNKVTEKGKDVELRCDPISGHTALYWYRQSLGQGLEFLIYFQGNSAPDKSGLPSDRFSAERTGGSVSTLTIQRTQQEDSAVYLCASSLTSGRPTDTQYFGPGTRLTVL.

This clone turned up a few times. Mismatch with germline at one junction end may stem from a read error. The V call is TRBV6-1, the J call TRBJ1-2; 7 nucleotides agree with TRBD1. This CDR3 region has 13 residues. CDR1 MNHNS and CDR2 SASEGT come from the germline V gene. CDR3 residues: CAISEGQSYGYTF. CDR3 DNA: TGTGCCATCAGTGAGGGACAGTCCTATGGCTACACCTTC.

This clone was counted between two and nine times. The chain carries TRBV7-9 and TRBJ1-1, with D unresolved. Trimming shortened V by 1 base and J by 11 bases, and 17 bases separated the two germline ends. This CDR3 region has 14 residues. Per germline, CDR1 SEHNR and CDR2 FQNEAQ (reference sequence). The CDR3 spells CASSLGPGALPAFF. CDR3 sequence (DNA): TGTGCCAGCAGCTTAGGTCCAGGCGCGCTGCCGGCTTTCTTT.

This clone was seen a handful of times. The V call is TRBV7-2, the J call TRBJ2-3; 9 nucleotides line up with TRBD2. The CDR3 is 16 residues long. CDR1 is SGHTA, CDR2 FQGNSA, per germline. V gave up 5 bases and J gave up 6 bases; unmatched junction bases: 12. The CDR3 coding sequence is TGTGCCAGCAGCCCCCGGGCTAGCGGGGTGTGGGATACGCAGTATTTT. Protein sequence: CASSPRASGVWDTQYF.

This clone has a count of ten or more. The CDR3 sequence is CASSLPGTTNEQFF. The DNA of the CDR3 is TGTGCCAGCAGCTTACCCGGGACAACAAATGAGCAGTTCTTC. J is TRBJ2-1 and V is TRBV11-3; D possibly corresponds to TRBD1 (6 bases). CDR1 and CDR2 from the germline V gene are SGHNT and YENEEA. V was pared by 2 bases and J by 7 bases, with 12 bases between. The CDR3 runs to 14 residues.

This clone has a count of ten or more. The gene calls are TRBV18 and TRBJ2-7, with 10 bases identical to TRBD1. Looked up from germline, CDR1 is KGHSH and CDR2 is LQKENI. V shed 4 bases, J shed 2 bases, and the junction held 2 bases outside the gene matches. The CDR3 covers 14 residues. The chain's CDR3 is CASSLDRGPYEQYF. The CDR3, as DNA: TGTGCCAGCTCACTTGACAGGGGGCCCTACGAGCAGTACTTC.

The V call is TRBV5-1, the J call TRBJ2-1; the match to TRBD2 covers 8 bases. V was clipped by 4 bases and J by 10 bases; unmatched bases: 10. There are 14 residues in the CDR3. Germline loops: CDR1 SGHRS, CDR2 YFSETQ. The chain's CDR3 is CASSIGGAGDEQFF. DNA of the CDR3: TGCGCCAGCAGCATCGGGGGGGCCGGGGACGAGCAGTTCTTC.

This clone has a count of ten or more. The chain employs TRBV9 and TRBJ2-2, with D unclear. This CDR3 contains 15 residues. The germline CDR1 and CDR2 sequences are SGDLS and YYNGEE. V was shortened by 1 base and J by 4 bases, with 11 bases between the two germline ends. In nucleotides, the CDR3 is TGTGCCAGCAGCGTAAGAGATAGCCGCACCGGGGAGCTGTTTTTT. This encodes CASSVRDSRTGELFF. Full variable domain (remainder filled in from reference TRBV9 and TRBJ2-2): DSGVTQTPKHLITATGQRVTLRCSPRSGDLSVYWYQQSLDQGLQFLIQYYNGEERAKGNILERFSAQQFPDLHSELNLSSLELGDSALYFCASSVRDSRTGELFFGEGSRLTVL.

This clone has only a few counts. This chain links TRBV11-2 with TRBJ2-5, with D hard to call. The CDR3 length is 12 residues. Germline CDR1 SGHAT, CDR2 FQNNGV. V was shortened by 4 bases and J by 5 bases, with 8 bases between the two germline ends. The CDR3 DNA reads as TGTGCCAGCAGCTCCACCGGGGAGACCCAGTACTTC. It yields the protein CASSSTGETQYF.

This clone was detected only a few times. CDR3 sequence reads: CASSQEAQGAYNEQFF. CDR3 coding DNA: TGCGCCAGCAGCCAAGAAGCTCAGGGGGCGTACAATGAGCAGTTCTTC. The chain combines TRBV4-3 with TRBJ2-1, with 8 nucleotides matching TRBD1. V shed 0 bases, J shed 4 bases, and the junction held 5 bases outside the gene matches. The CDR3 spans 16 residues. Per the germline V gene, CDR1 is LGHNA and CDR2 is YSLEER.

In this sample, this clone turned up a few times. The chain joins TRBV6-6 to TRBJ1-1; 7 bases map to TRBD1. There are 14 residues in the CDR3. Germline values: CDR1 MNHNY, CDR2 SVGAGI (reference sequence). Losses at the gene ends were 6 bases for V and 4 bases for J; bases not matched to a gene: 8. CDR3 residues: CASRLSTGITEAFF. The CDR3 region has the DNA TGTGCCAGCAGGTTATCGACAGGGATCACTGAAGCTTTCTTT.

This clone was seen a few times. V usage is TRBV11-2 and J usage is TRBJ2-1; 7 bases align to TRBD2. The CDR3 is 14 amino acids. V lost 5 bases and J lost 3; bases outside the gene matches: 4. CDR1 and CDR2 (germline): SGHAT, FQNNGV. The CDR3 is CASSRGTNYNEQFF. In DNA, the CDR3 is TGTGCCAGCAGCCGAGGGACTAACTACAATGAGCAGTTCTTC.

This clone was recorded at least ten times. This chain connects TRBV5-4 to TRBJ2-7, with 13 bases identical to TRBD2. V lost 4 bases to trimming and J lost 5 bases; unmatched junction nucleotides: 3. The CDR3 sequence is 14 residues long. Germline-derived CDR1 and CDR2 are SGHNT and YYREEE (reference sequence). In nucleotides, the CDR3 is TGTGCCAGCAGCCTTGGGACTAGCGGGGACGAGCAGTACTTC. Protein product: CASSLGTSGDEQYF.

The genes are TRBV10-1 and TRBJ2-1; unclear D gene. The CDR3 consists of 16 residues. CDR1 is WNHNN, CDR2 SYGVQD, per germline (reference sequence). The V end lost 4 bases, the J end lost 3 bases, and 16 bases lay between the germline ends. CDR3 coding DNA: TGCGCCAGCAGTGGATTGTTCGAAACTTGCTACAATGAGCAGTTCTTC. It encodes CASSGLFETCYNEQFF.

On this clone itself: The identical CDR3 is also encoded by other nucleotide sequences in the sample. The chain combines TRBV18 with TRBJ1-2; D remains unclear. Trimming cost V 1 base and J 0 bases, with 9 bases left between them. The CDR3 loop spans 15 amino acids. CDR1 and CDR2 (germline): KGHSH, LQKENI. Written as DNA, the CDR3 is TGTGCCAGCTCACCACAGGGAAGGGCTAACTATGGCTACACCTTC. It encodes CASSPQGRANYGYTF.

In its sample, this clone was seen a few times. The V call is TRBV30, the J call TRBJ1-5; 9 bases agree with TRBD1. The CDR3 is 13 residues long. Germline CDR1 and CDR2: GTSNPN and SVGIG (reference sequence). The trim removed 1 base at V and 6 bases at J, leaving 1 base unmatched. CDR3 sequence (DNA): TGTGCCTGGAGTGGGGACAGGGCTCAGCCCCAGCATTTT. Translating it yields CAWSGDRAQPQHF.

This chain uses TRBV11-2 with TRBJ1-1; D call uncertain. Germline V gene lookup returns CDR1 SGHAT and CDR2 FQNNGV. V dropped 1 base and J dropped 3 bases, with 12 bases sitting between them. This CDR3 has 15 amino acids. The CDR3 nucleotides read TGTGCCAGCAGCTTAGTAGGGCGGCCTCACACTGAAGCTTTCTTT. Encoded protein: CASSLVGRPHTEAFF.

This clone has a handful of counts. The V call is TRBV7-2, the J call TRBJ2-7; the D gene is possibly TRBD2 (5 bases). V was shortened by 3 bases and J by 2 bases, with 8 bases between the two germline ends. The germline gives CDR1 SGHTA, CDR2 FQGNSA. This CDR3 is built from 13 residues. DNA for the CDR3: TGTGCCAGCAGCTTCCTACTAGCCTACGAGCAGTACTTC. Protein sequence: CASSFLLAYEQYF. The variable domain in full, completed from reference TRBV7-2 and TRBJ2-7, reads GAGVSQSPSNKVTEKGKDVELRCDPISGHTALYWYRQSLGQGLEFLIYFQGNSAPDKSGLPSDRFSAERTGGSVSTLTIQRTQQEDSAVYLCASSFLLAYEQYFGPGTRLTVT.

The chain recombines TRBV7-8 with TRBJ1-1, with TRBD1 matching 9 bases. CDR3 length equals 17 residues. Germline assignment: CDR1 SGHVS and CDR2 FQNEAQ. V shed 3 bases, J shed 1 base, and the junction held 9 bases outside the gene matches. The CDR3 nucleotides are TGTGCCAGCAGCTTTTATCTTGGGACAGGGAGGAACACTGAAGCTTTCTTT. Protein sequence: CASSFYLGTGRNTEAFF.

This clone was seen more than once but under ten times. The chain carries TRBV5-1 and TRBJ1-1, with D unresolved. The CDR3 totals 16 residues. Germline V CDR1 and CDR2: SGHRS, YFSETQ. V lost 0 bases, J lost 0 bases, and 12 bases lay in between. CDR3 protein: CASSLGQSTMNTEAFF. CDR3 in DNA: TGCGCCAGCAGCTTGGGTCAGTCCACAATGAACACTGAAGCTTTCTTT. The whole variable domain, remainder taken from reference TRBV5-1 and TRBJ1-1, is KAGVTQTPRYLIKTRGQQVTLSCSPISGHRSVSWYQQTPGQGLQFLFEYFSETQRNKGNFPGRFSGRQFSNSRSEMNVSTLELGDSALYLCASSLGQSTMNTEAFFGQGTRLTVV.

This clone appeared a few times. V and J are TRBV6-5 and TRBJ2-1; maybe TRBD1 (5 bases). This CDR3 contains 12 residues. Trimming took 4 bases from V and 8 from J, leaving 9 bases between them. The germline CDR1 and CDR2 sequences are MNHEY and SVGAGI. CDR3 nucleotide sequence: TGTGCCAGCAGTTCAAGGGGCGATGAGCAGTTCTTC. Its translation: CASSSRGDEQFF.